These T cell receptor beta chains were read from a single sample in a study of CD8+ T cells in alopecia areata. Data came from immunoSEQ multiplex PCR; TCRdb stores just in-frame clones and leaves some out. The data show 200,000 to 250,000 clones, with 50% to 60% seen just once and around 0.46% held by the top ten. Here the sequenced sample was CD4+ T cells sorted from blood, taken at week 0. Every receptor here comes from a human donor with alopecia areata. Each CDR3 is given with its conserved first and last residue. A D gene is named only where the DNA matches it firmly. Where a row states a size, it is once, few, many or the class of an expanded clone; other rows omit it.

CDR3 protein: CASSRGTSGDYEQYF
CDR3 DNA: TGTGCCAGCAGTAGAGGGACTAGCGGGGACTACGAGCAGTACTTC
J gene: TRBJ2-7
D gene: TRBD2
V gene: TRBV6-5
clone size: few

CDR3 protein: CAWIKTGGAFF
CDR3 DNA: TGTGCCTGGATAAAGACAGGGGGAGCTTTCTTT
J gene: TRBJ1-1
D gene: TRBD1
V gene: TRBV30
clone size: NA

CDR3 protein: CASSFLTNTDTQYF
CDR3 DNA: TGTGCCAGCAGTTTTCTGACAAACACAGATACGCAGTATTTT
J gene: TRBJ2-3
D gene: NA
V gene: TRBV6-5
clone size: NA

CDR3 protein: CASSPRTGTYNEQFF
CDR3 DNA: TGTGCCAGCTCACCACGGACGGGGACCTACAATGAGCAGTTCTTC
J gene: TRBJ2-1
D gene: NA
V gene: TRBV18
clone size: NA

CDR3 protein: CASSQGQGGGYGYTF
CDR3 DNA: TGCGCCAGCAGCCAGGGACAGGGAGGAGGCTATGGCTACACCTTC
J gene: TRBJ1-2
D gene: TRBD1
V gene: TRBV5-1
clone size: NA

CDR3 protein: CASSRLAATDTQYF
CDR3 DNA: TGCGCCAGCAGCCGACTAGCGGCCACAGATACGCAGTATTTT
J gene: TRBJ2-3
D gene: TRBD2
V gene: TRBV5-1
clone size: NA

CDR3 protein: CASRDRAYNEQFF
CDR3 DNA: TGTGCCAGCAGGGACAGGGCCTACAATGAGCAGTTCTTC
J gene: TRBJ2-1
D gene: TRBD1
V gene: TRBV27
clone size: NA

CDR3 protein: CASGGDSHEQFF
CDR3 DNA: TGTGCCAGTGGGGGGGACAGCCATGAGCAGTTCTTC
J gene: TRBJ2-1
D gene: NA
V gene: TRBV19
clone size: NA

CDR3 protein: CASSPGTGRFIYF
CDR3 DNA: TGTGCCAGCAGCCCCGGGACAGGGAGGTTCATATATTTT
J gene: TRBJ1-3
D gene: TRBD1
V gene: TRBV9
clone size: NA

CDR3 protein: CATTPGPWANYGYTF
CDR3 DNA: TGTGCCACCACCCCAGGGCCATGGGCTAACTATGGCTACACCTTC
J gene: TRBJ1-2
D gene: NA
V gene: TRBV15
clone size: NA

CDR3 protein: CAWSRDTMNTEAFF
CDR3 DNA: TGTGCCTGGAGCCGGGACACTATGAACACTGAAGCTTTCTTT
J gene: TRBJ1-1
D gene: NA
V gene: TRBV30
clone size: NA

CDR3 protein: CASRPTSGSYNEQFF
CDR3 DNA: TGTGCCAGCAGGCCAACTAGCGGCTCCTACAATGAGCAGTTCTTC
J gene: TRBJ2-1
D gene: TRBD2
V gene: TRBV6-4
clone size: NA

CDR3 protein: CASSAGADQPQHF
CDR3 DNA: TGTGCCAGCAGCGCGGGGGCAGATCAGCCCCAGCATTTT
J gene: TRBJ1-5
D gene: NA
V gene: TRBV9
clone size: NA

CDR3 protein: CASSSLLRDRGHEQYF
CDR3 DNA: TGTGCCAGCAGTTCGCTACTTCGGGACAGGGGCCACGAGCAGTACTTC
J gene: TRBJ2-7
D gene: TRBD1
V gene: TRBV27
clone size: few

CDR3 protein: CASSLRTSGSHYNEQFF
CDR3 DNA: TGTGCCAGCAGCTTACGAACTAGCGGGAGCCATTACAATGAGCAGTTCTTC
J gene: TRBJ2-1
D gene: TRBD2
V gene: TRBV13
clone size: NA

CDR3 protein: CASSQNAPLNEKLFF
CDR3 DNA: TGTGCCAGCAGCCAGAACGCCCCTCTTAATGAAAAACTGTTTTTT
J gene: TRBJ1-4
D gene: NA
V gene: TRBV7-9
clone size: NA

CDR3 protein: CASKLTQGPSSPLHF
CDR3 DNA: TGTGCCAGCAAACTTACACAGGGGCCCTCTTCACCCCTCCACTTT
J gene: TRBJ1-6
D gene: TRBD1
V gene: TRBV6-5
clone size: NA

CDR3 protein: CSVVLGLNTGELFF
CDR3 DNA: TGCAGCGTTGTACTTGGCCTGAACACCGGGGAGCTGTTTTTT
J gene: TRBJ2-2
D gene: NA
V gene: TRBV29-1
clone size: NA

CDR3 protein: CASREDRGGNQPQHF
CDR3 DNA: TGTGCCAGCAGGGAGGACAGGGGAGGCAATCAGCCCCAGCATTTT
J gene: TRBJ1-5
D gene: TRBD1
V gene: TRBV6-5
clone size: NA

CDR3 protein: CASSLQGGDKNYGYTF
CDR3 DNA: TGTGCCAGCAGCCTCCAGGGAGGGGACAAGAACTATGGCTACACCTTC
J gene: TRBJ1-2
D gene: NA
V gene: TRBV7-8
clone size: once

CDR3 protein: CASSYEGGTYEQYF
CDR3 DNA: TGTGCCAGCAGTTACGAGGGGGGCACCTACGAGCAGTACTTC
J gene: TRBJ2-7
D gene: NA
V gene: TRBV6-6
clone size: NA

CDR3 protein: CSVSQGPGTNYGYTF
CDR3 DNA: TGCAGCGTGTCCCAGGGGCCTGGGACCAACTATGGCTACACCTTC
J gene: TRBJ1-2
D gene: NA
V gene: TRBV29-1
clone size: NA

CDR3 protein: CSVAGILLTEAFF
CDR3 DNA: TGCAGCGTTGCTGGGATTTTACTCACTGAAGCTTTCTTT
J gene: TRBJ1-1
D gene: NA
V gene: TRBV29-1
clone size: NA

CDR3 protein: CASSPQTTTYGYTF
CDR3 DNA: TGTGCCAGTAGTCCTCAGACAACCACCTATGGCTACACCTTC
J gene: TRBJ1-2
D gene: NA
V gene: TRBV19
clone size: NA

CDR3 protein: CSVEELGVEAFF
CDR3 DNA: TGCAGCGTTGAAGAACTTGGGGTTGAAGCTTTCTTT
J gene: TRBJ1-1
D gene: NA
V gene: TRBV29-1
clone size: NA

CDR3 protein: CSVLTVNTEAFF
CDR3 DNA: TGCAGCGTTCTGACAGTGAACACTGAAGCTTTCTTT
J gene: TRBJ1-1
D gene: NA
V gene: TRBV29-1
clone size: NA

CDR3 protein: CASSPGLAGKDEQFF
CDR3 DNA: TGTGCCAGCTCACCTGGACTAGCGGGGAAGGATGAGCAGTTCTTC
J gene: TRBJ2-1
D gene: TRBD2
V gene: TRBV18
clone size: NA

CDR3 protein: CASSKTAATNEKLFF
CDR3 DNA: TGTGCCAGCAGCAAGACGGCCGCAACTAATGAAAAACTGTTTTTT
J gene: TRBJ1-4
D gene: NA
V gene: TRBV9
clone size: NA

CDR3 protein: CASTSSGGPSLEQFF
CDR3 DNA: TGTGCCAGCACTTCAAGCGGGGGGCCTTCCCTTGAGCAGTTCTTC
J gene: TRBJ2-1
D gene: TRBD2
V gene: TRBV25-1
clone size: once

CDR3 protein: CSVLHFLPTSGTENIQYF
CDR3 DNA: TGCAGCGTCCTCCACTTCTTGCCGACTAGCGGGACGGAGAACATTCAGTACTTC
J gene: TRBJ2-4
D gene: TRBD2
V gene: TRBV29-1
clone size: NA

CDR3 protein: CSVDATGTSYEQYF
CDR3 DNA: TGCAGCGTTGATGCGACAGGTACCTCCTACGAGCAGTACTTC
J gene: TRBJ2-7
D gene: NA
V gene: TRBV29-1
clone size: few

CDR3 protein: CASSFGRLQETQYF
CDR3 DNA: TGCGCCAGCAGCTTTGGTCGTCTCCAAGAGACCCAGTACTTC
J gene: TRBJ2-5
D gene: NA
V gene: TRBV5-1
clone size: few

CDR3 protein: CASSYSGGTEAFF
CDR3 DNA: TGTGCCAGCAGTTACTCTGGGGGAACTGAAGCTTTCTTT
J gene: TRBJ1-1
D gene: NA
V gene: TRBV6-5
clone size: NA

CDR3 protein: CASSSQVGQETQYF
CDR3 DNA: TGTGCCAGCAGTTCCCAGGTGGGCCAAGAGACCCAGTACTTC
J gene: TRBJ2-5
D gene: NA
V gene: TRBV2
clone size: NA

CDR3 protein: CATKRVGTYEQYF
CDR3 DNA: TGTGCCACCAAAAGGGTGGGTACCTACGAGCAGTACTTC
J gene: TRBJ2-7
D gene: NA
V gene: TRBV15
clone size: NA

CDR3 protein: CASSLDGSGGSVF
CDR3 DNA: TGCGCCAGCAGCTTGGATGGTAGCGGGGGGTCCGTATTT
J gene: TRBJ2-3
D gene: TRBD2
V gene: TRBV5-1
clone size: NA

CDR3 protein: CASSLAGRVEQYF
CDR3 DNA: TGCGCCAGCAGCTTGGCCGGGAGGGTCGAGCAGTACTTC
J gene: TRBJ2-7
D gene: TRBD2
V gene: TRBV5-1
clone size: few

CDR3 protein: CASSYSKKGAGGYTF
CDR3 DNA: TGTGCCAGCAGTTACTCTAAGAAGGGAGCGGGGGGCTACACCTTC
J gene: TRBJ1-2
D gene: NA
V gene: TRBV6-5
clone size: NA

CDR3 protein: CASSLRAGGSQETQYF
CDR3 DNA: TGTGCCAGCTCTCTCCGGGCGGGAGGTTCTCAAGAGACCCAGTACTTC
J gene: TRBJ2-5
D gene: TRBD2
V gene: TRBV11-2
clone size: NA

CDR3 protein: CASSVGGYSYEQYF
CDR3 DNA: TGTGCCAGCAGCGTAGGGGGATACTCCTACGAGCAGTACTTC
J gene: TRBJ2-7
D gene: NA
V gene: TRBV9
clone size: NA